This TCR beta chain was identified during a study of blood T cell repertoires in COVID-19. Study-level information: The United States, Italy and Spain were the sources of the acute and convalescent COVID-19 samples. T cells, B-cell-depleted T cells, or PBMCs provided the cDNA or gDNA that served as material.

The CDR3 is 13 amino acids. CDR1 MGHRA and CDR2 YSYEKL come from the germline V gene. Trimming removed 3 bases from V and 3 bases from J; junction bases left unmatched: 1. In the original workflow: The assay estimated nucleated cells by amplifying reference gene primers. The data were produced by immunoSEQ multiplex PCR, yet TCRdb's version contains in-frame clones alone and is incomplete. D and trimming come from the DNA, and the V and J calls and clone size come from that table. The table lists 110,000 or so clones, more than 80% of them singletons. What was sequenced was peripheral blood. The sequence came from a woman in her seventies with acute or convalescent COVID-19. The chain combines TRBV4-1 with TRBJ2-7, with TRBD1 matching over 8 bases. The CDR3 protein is CASSQGQDYEQYF. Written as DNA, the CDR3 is TGCGCCAGCAGCCAGGGACAGGACTACGAGCAGTACTTC.